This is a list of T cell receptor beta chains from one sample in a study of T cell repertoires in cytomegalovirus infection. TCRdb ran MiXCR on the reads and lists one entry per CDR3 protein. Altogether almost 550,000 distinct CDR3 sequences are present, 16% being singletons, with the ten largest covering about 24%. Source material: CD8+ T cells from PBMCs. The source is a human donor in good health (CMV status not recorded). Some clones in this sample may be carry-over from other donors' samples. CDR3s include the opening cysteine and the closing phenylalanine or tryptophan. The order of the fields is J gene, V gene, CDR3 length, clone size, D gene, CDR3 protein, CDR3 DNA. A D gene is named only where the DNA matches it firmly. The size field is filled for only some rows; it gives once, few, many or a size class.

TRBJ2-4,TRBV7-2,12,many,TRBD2,CASRVAGGIQYF,TGTGCCAGCAGGGTCGCGGGGGGCATTCAGTACTTC
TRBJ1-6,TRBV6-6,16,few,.,CASSPQGPLFNSPLHF,TGTGCCAGCAGCCCACAGGGACCCCTTTTTAATTCACCCCTCCACTTT
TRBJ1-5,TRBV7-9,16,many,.,CASSSSDTVYNQPQHF,TGTGCCAGCAGCTCCTCCGACACAGTTTACAATCAGCCCCAGCATTTT
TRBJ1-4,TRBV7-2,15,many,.,CASSLGGEVNEKLFF,TGTGCCAGCAGCTTAGGAGGGGAGGTTAATGAAAAACTGTTTTTT
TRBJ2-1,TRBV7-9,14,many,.,CASSLGVGLNEQFF,TGTGCCAGCAGCTTAGGCGTCGGCTTAAATGAGCAGTTCTTC
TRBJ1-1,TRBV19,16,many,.,CASRMGAEGGGTEAFF,TGTGCCAGTAGGATGGGGGCAGAGGGTGGGGGCACTGAAGCTTTCTTT
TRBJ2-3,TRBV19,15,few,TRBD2,CASSPRREIVYTQYF,TGTGCCAGTAGTCCCCGGCGGGAGATAGTGTATACGCAGTATTTT
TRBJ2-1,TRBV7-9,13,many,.,CASSPRDPDTQFF,TGTGCCAGCAGCCCACGGGACCCAGACACGCAGTTCTTC
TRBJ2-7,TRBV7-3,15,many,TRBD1,CASSSPGQDSYEQYF,TGTGCCAGCAGCTCCCCGGGACAGGACTCCTACGAGCAGTACTTC
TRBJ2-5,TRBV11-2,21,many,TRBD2,CASSLPRLIHASGAPQETQYF,TGTGCCAGCAGCTTACCCCGCCTTATTCATGCTAGCGGGGCACCCCAAGAGACCCAGTACTTC
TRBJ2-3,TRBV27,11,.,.,CASGERDTQYF,TGTGCCTCCGGTGAGAGAGATACGCAGTATTTT
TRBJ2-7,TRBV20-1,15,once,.,CSASEVPGHLYEQYF,TGCAGTGCTAGTGAAGTTCCGGGACACCTCTACGAGCAGTACTTC
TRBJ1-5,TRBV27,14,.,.,CASSSGVGRQPQHF,TGTGCCAGCAGCTCAGGGGTTGGGCGTCAGCCCCAGCATTTT
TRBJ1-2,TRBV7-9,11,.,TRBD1,CASSSGTGWIF,TGTGCCAGCAGTTCCGGGACAGGGTGGATCTTC
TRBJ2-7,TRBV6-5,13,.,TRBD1,CASSYSHRGEHYF,TGTGCCAGCAGTTACTCGCACAGGGGCGAGCATTACTTC
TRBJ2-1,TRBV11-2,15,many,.,CASSGVFPSYNEQFF,TGTGCCAGCAGCGGGGTTTTCCCCTCCTACAATGAGCAGTTCTTC
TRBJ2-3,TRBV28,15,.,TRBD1,CASSSGQGLTDTQYF,TGTGCCAGCAGTTCCGGACAGGGACTCACAGATACGCAGTATTTT
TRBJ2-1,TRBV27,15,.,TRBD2,CASKEGREPYNEQFF,TGTGCCAGCAAGGAAGGGCGGGAGCCCTACAATGAGCAGTTCTTC
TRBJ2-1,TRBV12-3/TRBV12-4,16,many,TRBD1,CASFLSGQEFYNEQFF,TGTGCCAGCTTCTTATCGGGACAGGAGTTCTACAATGAGCAGTTCTTC
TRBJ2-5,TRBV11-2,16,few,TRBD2,CASSTLAVGDQETQYF,TGTGCCAGCAGCACACTAGCGGTTGGGGACCAAGAGACCCAGTACTTC
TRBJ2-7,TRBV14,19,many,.,CASSLRWPSLGQPSYEQYF,TGTGCCAGCAGCCTCCGGTGGCCTTCCCTTGGACAGCCCTCCTACGAGCAGTACTTC
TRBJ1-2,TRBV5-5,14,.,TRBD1,CANSLGQGNYGYTF,TGTGCCAACAGCCTTGGACAGGGAAACTATGGCTACACCTTC
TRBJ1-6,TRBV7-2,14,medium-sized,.,CASSLAGRNSPLHF,TGTGCCAGCAGCTTAGCAGGGCGCAATTCACCCCTCCACTTT
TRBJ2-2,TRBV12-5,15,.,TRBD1,CASGGDRGIDGELVF,TGTGCTAGTGGCGGGGACAGGGGGATCGACGGGGAGCTGGTTTTT